This is a list of T cell receptor beta chains from one sample in a study of T-cell reconstitution after alpha-beta-depleted transplantation in children. From the PCR reads, TCRdb called clonotypes with MiXCR, one entry per CDR3 protein. The data contain around 420,000 distinct CDR3 sequences, 15% to 20% of them singletons. The specimen was PBMCs, mostly from graft donor cells, collected 360 days after TCRalphabeta/CD19-depleted stem cell transplant. The source of these receptors is a boy under two years old who had a stem cell transplant for Wiskott-Aldrich syndrome, so the T cells may come from the graft donor. The CDR3 runs from the conserved cysteine through the conserved F or W. Fields, in order: V gene, J gene, D gene, clone size, CDR3 length, CDR3 protein, CDR3 DNA. A D gene is named only where the DNA matches it firmly. Clone sizes are given selectively: once, few, many, or a class where the clone is expanded.

TRBV7-2	TRBJ2-1	TRBD2	few	15	CASSLELAGGGEQFF	TGTGCCAGCAGCTTAGAGCTAGCGGGAGGCGGTGAGCAGTTCTTC
TRBV7-8	TRBJ2-1	.	few	13	CASSRGHQNEQFF	TGTGCCAGCAGCCGGGGACACCAGAATGAGCAGTTCTTC
TRBV30	TRBJ2-7	.	many	13	CAWMPDSSYEQYF	TGTGCCTGGATGCCAGATAGCTCCTACGAGCAGTACTTC
TRBV4-1	TRBJ2-5	TRBD1	.	16	CASSQRRTGKGETQYF	TGCGCCAGCAGCCAACGCCGGACAGGAAAGGGGGAGACCCAGTACTTC
TRBV27	TRBJ2-2	TRBD1	.	15	CASSFTGGKSGELFF	TGTGCCAGCAGTTTCACAGGGGGAAAAAGCGGGGAGCTGTTTTTT
TRBV5-1	TRBJ1-5	.	few	14	CASSQAGADQPQHF	TGCGCCAGCAGCCAGGCGGGGGCGGATCAGCCCCAGCATTTT
TRBV13	TRBJ2-7	TRBD2	once	17	CASSLGLVGGTYYEQYF	TGTGCCAGCAGCTTAGGTCTGGTCGGGGGGACTTACTACGAGCAGTACTTC
TRBV15	TRBJ2-5	TRBD1	few	17	CATSRNYRGFDKETQYF	TGTGCCACCAGCAGAAACTACAGGGGGTTTGATAAAGAGACCCAGTACTTC
TRBV5-1	TRBJ2-3	.	.	13	CASRAGPPDTQYF	TGCGCCAGCAGAGCAGGGCCCCCAGATACGCAGTATTTT
TRBV29-1	TRBJ2-7	TRBD2	.	12	CSVGGGNHEQYF	TGCAGCGTTGGGGGGGGGAACCACGAGCAGTACTTC
TRBV20-1	TRBJ2-7	TRBD1	.	14	CSASVGTGGYEQYF	TGCAGTGCTAGCGTCGGGACAGGGGGCTACGAGCAGTACTTC
TRBV29-1	TRBJ1-2	.	.	13	CSVEQGRDYGYTF	TGCAGCGTTGAACAAGGGAGGGACTATGGCTACACCTTC
TRBV12-3/TRBV12-4	TRBJ2-3	TRBD2	few	20	CASSLTPAGLAGGLTDTQYF	TGTGCCAGCAGTTTAACGCCAGCAGGACTAGCGGGAGGACTCACAGATACGCAGTATTTT
TRBV6-2/TRBV6-3	TRBJ2-6	.	.	16	CASSYARVSGANVLTF	TGTGCCAGCAGTTACGCCAGGGTATCTGGGGCCAACGTCCTGACTTTC
TRBV12-3/TRBV12-4	TRBJ2-1	TRBD2	few	14	CASSFASGPNEQFF	TGTGCCAGCAGTTTCGCTAGCGGCCCTAATGAGCAGTTCTTC
TRBV5-1	TRBJ2-7	.	few	14	CASSSLRTNYEQYF	TGCGCCAGCAGCTCCCTCCGAACCAACTACGAGCAGTACTTC
TRBV5-6	TRBJ2-1	.	.	15	CASSFFRERYNEQFF	TGTGCCAGCAGCTTCTTTAGGGAACGATACAATGAGCAGTTCTTC
TRBV12-3/TRBV12-4	TRBJ2-4	.	few	15	CASSLAPLAKNIQYF	TGTGCCAGCAGTTTAGCGCCCTTAGCCAAAAACATTCAGTACTTC
TRBV12-2	TRBJ2-1	.	.	15	CASRLGGETYNEQFF	TGTGCAAGTCGCTTAGGCGGGGAGACCTACAATGAGCAGTTCTTC
TRBV2	TRBJ2-5	TRBD1	few	14	CASRGDRGRETQYF	TGTGCCAGCAGAGGGGACAGGGGTAGAGAGACCCAGTACTTC
TRBV30	TRBJ1-5	.	.	11	CAWGYNQPQHF	TGTGCCTGGGGGTACAATCAGCCCCAGCATTTT
TRBV29-1	TRBJ2-3	.	few	15	CSVEMSGTLTDTQYF	TGCAGCGTTGAAATGTCAGGGACCCTCACAGATACGCAGTATTTT
TRBV5-1	TRBJ2-7	TRBD2	few	15	CASFLGLAGVHEQYF	TGCGCCAGCTTTCTGGGACTAGCGGGAGTCCACGAGCAGTACTTC
TRBV6-1	TRBJ1-1	TRBD1	.	15	CASSRRGRGNTEAFF	TGTGCCAGCAGCAGAAGGGGGCGGGGGAACACTGAAGCTTTCTTT
TRBV12-3/TRBV12-4	TRBJ2-1	.	many	15	CASSPTLFPYNEQFF	TGTGCCAGCAGTCCGACACTTTTTCCCTACAATGAGCAGTTCTTC
TRBV5-1	TRBJ2-2	.	few	16	CASSFNGGANTGELFF	TGCGCCAGCAGCTTTAACGGGGGCGCGAACACCGGGGAGCTGTTTTTT
TRBV6-5	TRBJ2-1	.	.	14	CASSYGVNYNEQFF	TGTGCCAGCAGTTATGGGGTTAACTACAATGAGCAGTTCTTC
TRBV29-1	TRBJ2-5	TRBD1	.	13	CSVETGAPETQYF	TGCAGCGTCGAAACAGGGGCACCGGAGACCCAGTACTTC
TRBV7-9	TRBJ2-1	TRBD2	few	19	CASSLAGTSGKVSYNEQFF	TGTGCCAGCAGCTTAGCCGGGACTAGCGGGAAGGTTTCCTACAATGAGCAGTTCTTC
TRBV27	TRBJ2-1	TRBD2	few	18	CASSLFPLPGGSYNEQFF	TGTGCCAGCAGTTTATTCCCCCTCCCGGGAGGCTCCTACAATGAGCAGTTCTTC
TRBV7-9	TRBJ1-2	.	few	13	CASSSRDTYGYTF	TGTGCCAGCAGCTCCCGGGACACCTATGGCTACACCTTC
TRBV18	TRBJ2-1	.	few	14	CASSPAGTYNEQFF	TGTGCCAGCTCACCGGCGGGGACCTACAATGAGCAGTTCTTC
TRBV29-1	TRBJ1-4	.	.	12	CSVAHRNEKLFF	TGCAGCGTTGCCCACAGAAATGAAAAACTGTTTTTT
TRBV18	TRBJ2-7	TRBD2	.	16	CASSRLGTTGAYEQYF	TGTGCCAGCTCACGCCTAGGGACTACCGGGGCCTACGAGCAGTACTTC
TRBV5-1	TRBJ2-5	.	few	14	CASRGSGEQETQYF	TGCGCCAGCCGAGGTAGCGGAGAACAAGAGACCCAGTACTTC
TRBV12-3/TRBV12-4	TRBJ1-4	.	few	13	CASRLRAGGALFF	TGTGCCAGCAGATTGCGGGCCGGCGGTGCACTGTTTTTT
TRBV20-1	TRBJ1-2	TRBD1	many	11	CSASVGGGYTF	TGCAGTGCTTCCGTAGGGGGCGGCTACACCTTC
TRBV29-1	TRBJ2-7	TRBD1	.	14	CSVVTGVYPSTKYF	TGCAGCGTTGTCACAGGGGTATACCCTTCGACGAAGTACTTC
TRBV7-2	TRBJ2-7	.	.	14	CASSLILRGNEQYF	TGTGCCAGCAGCTTAATCCTAAGGGGGAACGAGCAGTACTTC
TRBV29-1	TRBJ2-3	TRBD1	few	16	CSVEGQGLGTTDTQYF	TGCAGCGTTGAAGGACAGGGGTTGGGGACCACAGATACGCAGTATTTT
TRBV7-9	TRBJ1-1	.	few	15	CASSWRRNRNTEAFF	TGTGCCAGCAGCTGGAGGAGGAATCGGAACACTGAAGCTTTCTTT